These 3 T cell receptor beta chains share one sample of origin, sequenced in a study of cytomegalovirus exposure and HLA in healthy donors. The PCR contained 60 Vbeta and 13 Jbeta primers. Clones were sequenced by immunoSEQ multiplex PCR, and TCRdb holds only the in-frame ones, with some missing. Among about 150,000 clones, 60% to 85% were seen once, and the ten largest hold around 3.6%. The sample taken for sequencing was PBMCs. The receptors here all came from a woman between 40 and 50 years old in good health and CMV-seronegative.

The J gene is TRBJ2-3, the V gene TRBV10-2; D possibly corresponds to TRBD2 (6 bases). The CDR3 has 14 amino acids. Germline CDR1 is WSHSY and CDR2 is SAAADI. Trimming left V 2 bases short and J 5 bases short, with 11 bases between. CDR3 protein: CASSEGGRQDTQYF. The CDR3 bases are TGCGCCAGCAGTGAGGGGGGGAGGCAAGATACGCAGTATTTT.

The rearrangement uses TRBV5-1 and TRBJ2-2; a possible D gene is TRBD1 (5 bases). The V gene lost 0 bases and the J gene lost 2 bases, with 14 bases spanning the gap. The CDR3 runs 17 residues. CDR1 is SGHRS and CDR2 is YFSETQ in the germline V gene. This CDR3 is CASSLAGGHSNTGELFF. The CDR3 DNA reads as TGCGCCAGCAGCTTGGCCGGTGGACATTCAAACACCGGGGAGCTGTTTTTT.

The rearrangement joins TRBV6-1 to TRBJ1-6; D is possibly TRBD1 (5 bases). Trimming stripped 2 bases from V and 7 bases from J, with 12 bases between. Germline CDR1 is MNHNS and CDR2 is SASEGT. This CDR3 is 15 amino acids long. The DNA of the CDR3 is TGTGCCAGCAGTGAACAGGGAGGGACCAATTCACCCCTCCACTTT. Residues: CASSEQGGTNSPLHF.